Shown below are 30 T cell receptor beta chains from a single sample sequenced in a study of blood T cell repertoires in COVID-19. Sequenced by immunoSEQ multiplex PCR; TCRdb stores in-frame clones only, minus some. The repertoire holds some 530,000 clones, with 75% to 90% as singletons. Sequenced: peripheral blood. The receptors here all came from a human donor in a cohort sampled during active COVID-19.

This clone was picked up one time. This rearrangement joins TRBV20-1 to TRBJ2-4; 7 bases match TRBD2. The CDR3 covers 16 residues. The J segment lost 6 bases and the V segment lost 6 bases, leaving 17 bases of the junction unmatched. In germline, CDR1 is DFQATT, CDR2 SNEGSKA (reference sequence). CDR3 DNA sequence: TGCAGTGCGAGTGTTCCGAGGGGAGGGGATGGAAACATTCAGTACTTC. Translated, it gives CSASVPRGGDGNIQYF.

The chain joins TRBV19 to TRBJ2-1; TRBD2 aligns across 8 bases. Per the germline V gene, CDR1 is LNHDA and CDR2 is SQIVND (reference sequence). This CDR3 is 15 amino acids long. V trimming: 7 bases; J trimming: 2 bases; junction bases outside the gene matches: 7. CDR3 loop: CASMDSGSPYNEQFF. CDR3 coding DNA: TGTGCCAGTATGGACAGCGGGAGTCCCTACAATGAGCAGTTCTTC.

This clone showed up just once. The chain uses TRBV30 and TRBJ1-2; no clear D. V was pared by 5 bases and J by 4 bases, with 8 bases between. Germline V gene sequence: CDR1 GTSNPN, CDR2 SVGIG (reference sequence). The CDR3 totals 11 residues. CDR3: CAWGSFYGYTF. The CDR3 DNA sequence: TGTGCCTGGGGTTCCTTCTATGGCTACACCTTC. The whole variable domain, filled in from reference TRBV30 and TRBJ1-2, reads SQTIHQWPATLVQPVGSPLSLECTVEGTSNPNLYWYRQAAGRGLQLLFYSVGIGQISSEVPQNLSASRPQDRQFILSSKKLLLSDSGFYLCAWGSFYGYTFGSGTRLTVV.

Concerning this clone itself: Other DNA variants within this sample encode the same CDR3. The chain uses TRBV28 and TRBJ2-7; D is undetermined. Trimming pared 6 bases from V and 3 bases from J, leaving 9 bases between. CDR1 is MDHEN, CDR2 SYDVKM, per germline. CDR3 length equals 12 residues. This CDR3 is CASSLNRYEQYF. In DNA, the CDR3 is TGTGCCAGCAGCCTAAATCGCTACGAGCAGTACTTC.

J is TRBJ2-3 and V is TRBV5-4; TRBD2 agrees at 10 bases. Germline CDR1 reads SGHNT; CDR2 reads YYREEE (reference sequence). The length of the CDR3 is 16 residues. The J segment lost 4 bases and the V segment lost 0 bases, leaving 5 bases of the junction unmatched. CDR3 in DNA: TGTGCCAGCAGCTTGGCCAAGCTAGCGGGAGCAGATACGCAGTATTTT. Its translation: CASSLAKLAGADTQYF.

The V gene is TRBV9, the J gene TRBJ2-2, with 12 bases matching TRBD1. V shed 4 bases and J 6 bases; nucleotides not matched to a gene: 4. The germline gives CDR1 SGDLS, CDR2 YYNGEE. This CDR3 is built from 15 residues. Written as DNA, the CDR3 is TGTGCCAGCAGCCCGGGACAGGGGGCGGCCGGGGAGCTGTTTTTT. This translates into CASSPGQGAAGELFF. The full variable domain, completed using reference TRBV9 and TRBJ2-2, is DSGVTQTPKHLITATGQRVTLRCSPRSGDLSVYWYQQSLDQGLQFLIQYYNGEERAKGNILERFSAQQFPDLHSELNLSSLELGDSALYFCASSPGQGAAGELFFGEGSRLTVL.

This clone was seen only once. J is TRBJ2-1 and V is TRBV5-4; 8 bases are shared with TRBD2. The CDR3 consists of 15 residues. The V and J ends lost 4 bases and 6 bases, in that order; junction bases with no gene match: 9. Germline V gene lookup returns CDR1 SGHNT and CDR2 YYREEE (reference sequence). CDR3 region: CASSPGTRIGNEQFF. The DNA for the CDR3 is TGTGCCAGCAGCCCGGGGACTAGGATAGGCAATGAGCAGTTCTTC.

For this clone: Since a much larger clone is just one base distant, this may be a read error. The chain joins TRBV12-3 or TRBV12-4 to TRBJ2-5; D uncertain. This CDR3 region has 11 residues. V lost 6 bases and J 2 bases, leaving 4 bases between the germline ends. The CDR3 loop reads CASSQQETQYF. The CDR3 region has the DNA TGTGCCAGCAGCCAACAAGAGACCCAGTACTTC.

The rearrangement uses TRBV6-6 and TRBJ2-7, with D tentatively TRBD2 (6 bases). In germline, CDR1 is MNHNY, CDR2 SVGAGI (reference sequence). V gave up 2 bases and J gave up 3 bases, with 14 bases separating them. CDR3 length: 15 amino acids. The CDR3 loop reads CASSYLSGGFYEQYF. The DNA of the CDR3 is TGTGCCAGCAGTTACCTATCAGGAGGGTTCTACGAGCAGTACTTC.

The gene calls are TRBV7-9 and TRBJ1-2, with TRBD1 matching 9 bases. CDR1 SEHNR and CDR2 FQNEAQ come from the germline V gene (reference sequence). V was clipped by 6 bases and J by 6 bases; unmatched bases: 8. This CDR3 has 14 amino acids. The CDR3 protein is CASSPITGGNGYTF. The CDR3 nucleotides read TGTGCCAGCAGTCCTATCACAGGGGGCAATGGCTACACCTTC.

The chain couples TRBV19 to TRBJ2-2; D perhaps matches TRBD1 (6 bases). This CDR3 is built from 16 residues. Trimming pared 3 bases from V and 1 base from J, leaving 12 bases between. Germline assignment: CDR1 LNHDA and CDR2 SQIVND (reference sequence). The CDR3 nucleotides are TGTGCCAGTAGTATTTTAAGGGGACAGAACACCGGGGAGCTGTTTTTT. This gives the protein CASSILRGQNTGELFF.

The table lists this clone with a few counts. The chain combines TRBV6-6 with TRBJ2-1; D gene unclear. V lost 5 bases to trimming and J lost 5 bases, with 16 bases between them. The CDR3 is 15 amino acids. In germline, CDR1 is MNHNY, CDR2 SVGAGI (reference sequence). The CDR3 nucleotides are TGTGCCAGCAGTCAGCTAGGTACGCCTAACAATGAGCAGTTCTTC. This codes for CASSQLGTPNNEQFF.

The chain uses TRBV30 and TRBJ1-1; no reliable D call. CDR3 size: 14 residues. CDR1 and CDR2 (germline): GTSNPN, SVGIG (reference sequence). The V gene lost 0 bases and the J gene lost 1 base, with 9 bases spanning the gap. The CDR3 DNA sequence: TGTGCCTGGAGTGTATTAACGGGGAACACTGAAGCTTTCTTT. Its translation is CAWSVLTGNTEAFF.

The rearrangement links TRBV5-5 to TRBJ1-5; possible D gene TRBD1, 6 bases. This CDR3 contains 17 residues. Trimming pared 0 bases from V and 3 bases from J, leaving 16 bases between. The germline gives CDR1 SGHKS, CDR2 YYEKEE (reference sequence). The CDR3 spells CASSLGPYRAVNQPQHF. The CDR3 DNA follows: TGTGCCAGCAGCTTGGGGCCCTACAGGGCGGTCAATCAGCCCCAGCATTTT.

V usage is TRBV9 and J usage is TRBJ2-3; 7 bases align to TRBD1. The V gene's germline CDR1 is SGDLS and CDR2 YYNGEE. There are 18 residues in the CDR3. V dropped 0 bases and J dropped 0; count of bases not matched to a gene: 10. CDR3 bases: TGTGCCAGCAGCGTAGCTGGGACAGCTTCAACTAGCACAGATACGCAGTATTTT. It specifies CASSVAGTASTSTDTQYF.

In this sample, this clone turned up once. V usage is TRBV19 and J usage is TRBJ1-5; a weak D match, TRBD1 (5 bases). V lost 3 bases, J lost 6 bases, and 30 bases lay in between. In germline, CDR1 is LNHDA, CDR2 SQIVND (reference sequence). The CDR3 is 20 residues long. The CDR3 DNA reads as TGTGCCAGTAGTATCGGGCAATGGAAGTTAGGAGGGGATTTAGGTCAGCCCCAGCATTTT. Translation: CASSIGQWKLGGDLGQPQHF.

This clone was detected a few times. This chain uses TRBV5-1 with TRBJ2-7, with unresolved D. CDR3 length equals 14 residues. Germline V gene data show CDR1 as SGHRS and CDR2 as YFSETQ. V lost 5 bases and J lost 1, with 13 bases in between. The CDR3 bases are TGCGCCAGCAGTCAGCGTCAGTCTTCCTACGAGCAGTACTTC. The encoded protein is CASSQRQSSYEQYF. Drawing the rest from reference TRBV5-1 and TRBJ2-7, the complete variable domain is KAGVTQTPRYLIKTRGQQVTLSCSPISGHRSVSWYQQTPGQGLQFLFEYFSETQRNKGNFPGRFSGRQFSNSRSEMNVSTLELGDSALYLCASSQRQSSYEQYFGPGTRLTVT.

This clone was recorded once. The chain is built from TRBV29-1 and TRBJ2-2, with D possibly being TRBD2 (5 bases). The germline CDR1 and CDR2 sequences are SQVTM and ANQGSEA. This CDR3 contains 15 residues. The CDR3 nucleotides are TGCCCAAGAGTCCGGGGAGTCACCCCCACCGGGGAGCTGTTTTTT. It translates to CPRVRGVTPTGELFF.

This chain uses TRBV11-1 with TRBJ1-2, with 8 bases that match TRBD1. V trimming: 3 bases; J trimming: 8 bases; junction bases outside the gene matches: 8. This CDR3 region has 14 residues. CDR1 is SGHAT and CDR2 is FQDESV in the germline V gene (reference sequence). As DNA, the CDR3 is TGTGCCAGCAGCTTGGACAGGGCGGTTTACGGCTACACCTTC. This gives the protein CASSLDRAVYGYTF.

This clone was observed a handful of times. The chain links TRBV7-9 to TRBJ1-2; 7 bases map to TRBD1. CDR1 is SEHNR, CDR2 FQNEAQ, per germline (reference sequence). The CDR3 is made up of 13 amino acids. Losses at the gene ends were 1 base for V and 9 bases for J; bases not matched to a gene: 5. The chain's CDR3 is CASSLGDRVRYTF. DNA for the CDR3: TGTGCCAGCAGCTTAGGAGACAGGGTACGCTACACCTTC.

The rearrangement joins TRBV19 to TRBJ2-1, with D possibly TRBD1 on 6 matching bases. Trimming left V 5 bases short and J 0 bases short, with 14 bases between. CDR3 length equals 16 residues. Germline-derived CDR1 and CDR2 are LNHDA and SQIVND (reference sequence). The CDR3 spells CASSRSTGLSYNEQFF. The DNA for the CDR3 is TGTGCCAGTAGTCGCAGTACAGGGCTCTCCTACAATGAGCAGTTCTTC.

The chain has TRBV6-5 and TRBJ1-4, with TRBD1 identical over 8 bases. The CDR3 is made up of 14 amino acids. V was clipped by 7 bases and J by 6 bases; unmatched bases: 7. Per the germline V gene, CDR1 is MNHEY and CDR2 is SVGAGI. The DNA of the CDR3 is TGTGCCAGCAAGTGGACAGGGAAGGATGAAAAACTGTTTTTT. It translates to CASKWTGKDEKLFF.

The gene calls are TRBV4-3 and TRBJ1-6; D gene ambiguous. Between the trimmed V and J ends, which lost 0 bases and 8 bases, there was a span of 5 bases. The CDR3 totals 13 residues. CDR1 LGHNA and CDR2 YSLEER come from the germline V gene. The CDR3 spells CASSQDRHSPLHF. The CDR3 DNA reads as TGCGCCAGCAGCCAAGACAGGCATTCACCCCTCCACTTT.

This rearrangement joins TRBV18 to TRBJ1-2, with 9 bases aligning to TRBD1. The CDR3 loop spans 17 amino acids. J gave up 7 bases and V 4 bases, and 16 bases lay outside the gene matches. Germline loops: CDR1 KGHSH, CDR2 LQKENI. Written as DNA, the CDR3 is TGTGCCAGCTCACTCTACTCGGGACAGGGCGAAAGTTTTGGCTACACCTTC. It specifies CASSLYSGQGESFGYTF.

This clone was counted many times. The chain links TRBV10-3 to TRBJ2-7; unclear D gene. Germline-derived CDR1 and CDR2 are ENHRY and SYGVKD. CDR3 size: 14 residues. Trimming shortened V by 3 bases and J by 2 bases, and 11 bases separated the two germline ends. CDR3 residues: CAISELGQTYEQYF. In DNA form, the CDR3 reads TGTGCCATCAGTGAATTGGGCCAGACCTACGAGCAGTACTTC.

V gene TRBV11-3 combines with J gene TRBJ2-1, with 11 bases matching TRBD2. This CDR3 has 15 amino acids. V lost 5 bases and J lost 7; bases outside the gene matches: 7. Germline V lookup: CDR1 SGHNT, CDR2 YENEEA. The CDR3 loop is CASSKLAGGLNEQFF. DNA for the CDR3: TGTGCCAGCAGCAAGTTAGCGGGAGGGCTGAATGAGCAGTTCTTC.

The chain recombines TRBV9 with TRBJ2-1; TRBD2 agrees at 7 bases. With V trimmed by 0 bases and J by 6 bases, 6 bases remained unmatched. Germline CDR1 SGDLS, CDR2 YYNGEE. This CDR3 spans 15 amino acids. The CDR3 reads CASSVGEGGGNEQFF. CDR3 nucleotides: TGTGCCAGCAGCGTAGGGGAGGGCGGGGGCAATGAGCAGTTCTTC.

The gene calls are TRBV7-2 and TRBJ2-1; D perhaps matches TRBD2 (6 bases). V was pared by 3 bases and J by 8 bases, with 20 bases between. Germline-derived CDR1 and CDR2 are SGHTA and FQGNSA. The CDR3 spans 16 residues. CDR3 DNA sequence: TGTGCCAGCAGCTTTGACCGGGAGCCGGATGTAGATGAGCAGTTCTTC. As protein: CASSFDREPDVDEQFF.

CDR3 nucleotide sequence: TGCAGTGCTGCCCTCGAGACTGAAGCTTTCTTT. Protein product: CSAALETEAFF. The chain uses TRBV20-1 and TRBJ1-1, with no clear D. Germline V lookup: CDR1 DFQATT, CDR2 SNEGSKA (reference sequence). The length of the CDR3 is 11 residues. Deletions cut 5 bases from V and 5 bases from J, with 9 bases between.

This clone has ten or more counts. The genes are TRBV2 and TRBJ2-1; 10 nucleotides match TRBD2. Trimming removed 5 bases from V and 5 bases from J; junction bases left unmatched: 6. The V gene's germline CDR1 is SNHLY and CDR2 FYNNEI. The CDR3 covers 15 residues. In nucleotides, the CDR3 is TGTGCCAGCAGTATGGGGACTAGCGACCACAATGAGCAGTTCTTC. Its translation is CASSMGTSDHNEQFF.